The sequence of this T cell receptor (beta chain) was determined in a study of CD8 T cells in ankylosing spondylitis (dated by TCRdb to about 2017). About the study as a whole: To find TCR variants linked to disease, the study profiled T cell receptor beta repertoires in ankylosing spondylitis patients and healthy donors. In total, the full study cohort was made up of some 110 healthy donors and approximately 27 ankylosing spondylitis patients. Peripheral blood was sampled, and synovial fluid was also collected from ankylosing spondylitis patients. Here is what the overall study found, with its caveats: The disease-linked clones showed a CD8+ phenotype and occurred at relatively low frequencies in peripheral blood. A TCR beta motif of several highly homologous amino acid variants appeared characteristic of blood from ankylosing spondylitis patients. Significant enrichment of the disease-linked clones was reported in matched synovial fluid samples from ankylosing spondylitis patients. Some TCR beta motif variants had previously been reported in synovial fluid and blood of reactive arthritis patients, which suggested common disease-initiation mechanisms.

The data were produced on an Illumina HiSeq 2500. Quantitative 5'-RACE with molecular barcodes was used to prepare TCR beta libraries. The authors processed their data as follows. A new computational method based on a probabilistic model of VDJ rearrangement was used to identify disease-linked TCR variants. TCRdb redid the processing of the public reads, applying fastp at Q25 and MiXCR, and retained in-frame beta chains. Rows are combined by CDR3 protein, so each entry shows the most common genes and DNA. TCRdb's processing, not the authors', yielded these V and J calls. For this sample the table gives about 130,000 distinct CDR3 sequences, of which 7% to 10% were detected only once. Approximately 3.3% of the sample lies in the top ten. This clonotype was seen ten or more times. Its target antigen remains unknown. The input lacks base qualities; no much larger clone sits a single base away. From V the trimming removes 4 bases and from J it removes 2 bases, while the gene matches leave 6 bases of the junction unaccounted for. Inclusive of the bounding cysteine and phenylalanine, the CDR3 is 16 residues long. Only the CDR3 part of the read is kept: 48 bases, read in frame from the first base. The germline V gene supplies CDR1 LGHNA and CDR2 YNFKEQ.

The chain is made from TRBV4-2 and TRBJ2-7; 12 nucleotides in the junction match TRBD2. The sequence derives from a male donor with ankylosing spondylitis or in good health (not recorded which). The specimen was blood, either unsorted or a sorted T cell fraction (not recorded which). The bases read TGTGCCAGCAGCCTTCTTGCTAGCGGGAGGGCCTACGAGCAGTACTTC. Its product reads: CASSLLASGRAYEQYF.